This T cell receptor (beta chain) was profiled in a study of beta chain features in type 1 diabetes listed by TCRdb under 2018. Broadly, across the study: Patients and healthy donors did not differ in mean age, gender distribution, total cell number or subset yield. A total of some 100,000,000 sorted cells were examined across all samples, and the number of cells per subset was strongly correlated with RNA yield. The study compared the TCRB repertoires of sorted circulating CD4+ T cell subsets in recently diagnosed type 1 diabetes patients with those in matched healthy donors. Whereas all 28 donors provided naive and central memory subsets, regulatory and stem cell-like memory subsets were isolated from just 8 patients and about eight healthy donors.

In regard to this clone: Its antigen is still unknown. Base qualities are not at hand, and no much larger clone is one base apart.

From each donor, a single peripheral blood sample of 90 to 150 mL on average was drawn into heparinised tubes. Using a panel that included CD45RO, CCR7, CD25, CD127, CD95 and CD27, naive, central memory, regulatory and stem cell-like memory CD4+ T cells were sorted on a BD FACSAria II. Purity was above 95% for every sorted population. Right away, PBMCs were isolated by Lymphoprep density gradient centrifugation and were stained directly, with no culture step. So that batch effects would be minimized, each experiment stained and sorted samples in pairs, pairing one healthy donor with one patient. The High Capacity cDNA Reverse Transcription Kit was used to reverse transcribe all of the isolated RNA, meaning that expressed TCRB transcripts were what got sequenced. Deep immunoSEQ sequencing was applied to naive, central memory and regulatory T cell samples, giving an average of roughly 3.5 million total reads per sample. Sorted cells were lysed in RLT buffer and RNA was extracted with DNase-treated RNeasy Micro or Mini kits, depending on cell number. Each cell subset was processed on its own to prevent cross-contamination, while patient and healthy donor samples were processed together. TCRB sequences were amplified from cDNA with the immunoSEQ multiplex PCR, producing 87-bp fragments spanning the CDR3 region. Sequencing of the amplicons was done on the Illumina HiSeq platform. Under the source paper's analysis protocol: PCR bias was corrected computationally using synthetic template baselines, and reads within Hamming distance 2 were collapsed, with unmergeable singletons discarded. By aligning reads against IMGT, V, D and J genes, CDR3 length, and insertions or deletions at six rearrangement sites were assigned. Within each subset, clonotype counts were normalized to sorted cell number, and only after that were true diversity and Gini coefficients computed with the tcR R package. The overlap coefficient, calculated on TCRB nucleotide sequences, was used to measure repertoire sharing. TCRdb carries this immuneACCESS record with in-frame sequences only. Its versions omit some clonotypes, under half of them owing to an unresolved V gene in the studies checked, with the rest unexplained. That table is the source of V, J and clone size, and D and trimming were worked out from the DNA. This sample comprises about 150,000 clones, roughly 10% of them detected only once. The ten top clones hold over 2% of the sample.

The CDR3 holds 12 amino acids from the cysteine to the phenylalanine. Just CDR3 DNA is preserved here, 36 bases in frame from base 1. The germline V gene gives CDR1 as MRHNA and CDR2 as SNTAGT. The study at large found these results: PCR may preferentially amplify shorter templates, but because patient and control samples were amplified and corrected together, any resulting skew would affect both groups equally. Naive, central memory and regulatory TCRB repertoires appeared to be more similar among patients than among healthy donors. A moderate but significant shortening of TCRB CDR3 length was observed in type 1 diabetes patients in all four CD4+ subsets. Because cDNA was sequenced instead of genomic DNA, highly expressing activated cells could be over-represented, though the groups showed no difference in activation or CD3 levels. At VDJ recombination sites, type 1 diabetes patients had fewer insertions and more deleted nucleotides, which implies abnormalities in thymic rearrangement. Because small numbers of individuals were included in the HLA sub-analyses, any influence of HLA type on TCRB rearrangement was left unresolved.

The sample was central memory CD4+ T cells from blood. The receptor chain draws on TRBV6-4 and TRBJ2-1; TRBD1 aligns with 7 central bases. The TCR comes from a man aged 18 to 29 in good health. The CDR3 protein sequence reads: CLDRDSNNEQFF. DNA sequence: TGTCTCGACCGGGACAGTAACAATGAGCAGTTCTTC.